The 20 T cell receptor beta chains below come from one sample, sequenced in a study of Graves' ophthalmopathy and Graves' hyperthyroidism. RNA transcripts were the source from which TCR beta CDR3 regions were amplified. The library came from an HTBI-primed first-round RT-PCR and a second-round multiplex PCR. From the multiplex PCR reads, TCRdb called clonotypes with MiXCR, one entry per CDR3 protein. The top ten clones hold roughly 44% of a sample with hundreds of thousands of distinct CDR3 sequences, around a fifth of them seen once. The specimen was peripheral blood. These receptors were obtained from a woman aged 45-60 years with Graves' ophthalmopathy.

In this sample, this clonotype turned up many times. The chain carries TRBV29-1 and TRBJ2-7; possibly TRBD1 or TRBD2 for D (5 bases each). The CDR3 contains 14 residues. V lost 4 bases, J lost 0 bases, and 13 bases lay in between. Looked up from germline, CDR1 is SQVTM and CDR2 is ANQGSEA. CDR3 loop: CSVAGTGSSYEQYF. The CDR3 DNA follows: TGCAGCGTTGCAGGGACCGGTAGCTCCTACGAGCAGTACTTC.

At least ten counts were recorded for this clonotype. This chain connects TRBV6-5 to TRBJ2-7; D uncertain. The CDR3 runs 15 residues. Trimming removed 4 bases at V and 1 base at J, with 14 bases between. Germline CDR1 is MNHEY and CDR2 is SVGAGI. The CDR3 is CASSLEGSRSYEQYF. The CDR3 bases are TGTGCCAGCAGTTTAGAAGGATCCCGTTCCTACGAGCAGTACTTC.

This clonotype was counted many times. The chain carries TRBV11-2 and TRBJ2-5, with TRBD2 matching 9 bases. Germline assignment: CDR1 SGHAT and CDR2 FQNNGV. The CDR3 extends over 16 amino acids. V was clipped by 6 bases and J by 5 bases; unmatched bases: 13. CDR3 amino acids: CASSRVISGSSETQYF. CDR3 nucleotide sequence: TGTGCCAGCAGTCGTGTTATTAGCGGGAGTAGCGAGACCCAGTACTTC.

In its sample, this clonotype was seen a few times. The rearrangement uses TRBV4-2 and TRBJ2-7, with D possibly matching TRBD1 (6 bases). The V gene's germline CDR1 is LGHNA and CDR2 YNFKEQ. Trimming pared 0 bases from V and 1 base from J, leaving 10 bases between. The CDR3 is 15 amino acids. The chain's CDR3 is CASSQDPQGSYEQYF. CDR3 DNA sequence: TGTGCCAGCAGCCAAGATCCACAGGGATCCTACGAGCAGTACTTC.

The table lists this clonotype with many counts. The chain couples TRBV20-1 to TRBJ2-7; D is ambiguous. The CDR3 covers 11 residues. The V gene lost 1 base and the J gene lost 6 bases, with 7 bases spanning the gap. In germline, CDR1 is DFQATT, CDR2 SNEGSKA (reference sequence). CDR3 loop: CSARGLGEQYF. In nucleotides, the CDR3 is TGCAGTGCTAGAGGCTTGGGCGAGCAGTACTTC.

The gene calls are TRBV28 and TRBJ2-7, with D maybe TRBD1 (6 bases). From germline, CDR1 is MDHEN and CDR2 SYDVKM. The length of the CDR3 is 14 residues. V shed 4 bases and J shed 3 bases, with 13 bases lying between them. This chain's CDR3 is CASSSQGTDYEQYF. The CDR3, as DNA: TGTGCCAGCAGTTCACAGGGAACGGACTACGAGCAGTACTTC.

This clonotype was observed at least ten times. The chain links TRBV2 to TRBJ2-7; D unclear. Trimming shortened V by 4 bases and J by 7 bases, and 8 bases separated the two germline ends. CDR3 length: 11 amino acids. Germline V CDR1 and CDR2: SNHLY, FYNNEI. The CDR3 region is CASSVSREQYF. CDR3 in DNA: TGTGCCAGCAGTGTTTCCCGGGAGCAGTACTTC.

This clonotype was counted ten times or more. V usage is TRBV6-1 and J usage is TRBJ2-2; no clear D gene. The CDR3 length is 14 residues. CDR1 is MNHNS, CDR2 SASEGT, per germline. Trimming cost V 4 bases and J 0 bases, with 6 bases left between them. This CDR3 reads CASSVRTNTGELFF. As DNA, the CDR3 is TGTGCCAGCAGTGTCAGAACGAACACCGGGGAGCTGTTTTTT.

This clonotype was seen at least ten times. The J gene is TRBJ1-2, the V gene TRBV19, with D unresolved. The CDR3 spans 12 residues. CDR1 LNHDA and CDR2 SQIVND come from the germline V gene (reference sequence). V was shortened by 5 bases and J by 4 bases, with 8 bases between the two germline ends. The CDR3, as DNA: TGTGCCAGTAGTTCGCGTTTCTATGGCTACACCTTC. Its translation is CASSSRFYGYTF.

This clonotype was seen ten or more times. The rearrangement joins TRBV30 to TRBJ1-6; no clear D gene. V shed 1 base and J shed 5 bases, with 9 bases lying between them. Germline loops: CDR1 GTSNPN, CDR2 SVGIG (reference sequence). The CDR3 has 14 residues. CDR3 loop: CAWSGRVDNSPLHF. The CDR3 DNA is TGTGCCTGGAGTGGCCGTGTTGATAATTCACCCCTCCACTTT.

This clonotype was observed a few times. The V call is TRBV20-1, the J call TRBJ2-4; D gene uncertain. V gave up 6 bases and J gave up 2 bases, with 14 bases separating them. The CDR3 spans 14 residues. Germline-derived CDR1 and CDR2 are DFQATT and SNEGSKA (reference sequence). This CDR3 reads CSATITETKNIQYF. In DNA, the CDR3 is TGCAGTGCAACAATCACAGAGACCAAAAACATTCAGTACTTC.

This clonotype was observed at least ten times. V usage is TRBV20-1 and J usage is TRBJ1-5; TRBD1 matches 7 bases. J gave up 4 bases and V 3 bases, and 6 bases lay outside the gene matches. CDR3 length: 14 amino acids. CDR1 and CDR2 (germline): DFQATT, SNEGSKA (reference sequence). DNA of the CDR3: TGCAGTGCTAGCAGGGAGGGACAGAATCAGCCCCAGCATTTT. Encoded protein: CSASREGQNQPQHF.

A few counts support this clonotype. As DNA, the CDR3 is TGTGCCAGCAGCTCGGACAGATCAAGCTATGGCTACACCTTC. Translating gives CASSSDRSSYGYTF. The V and J genes are TRBV13 and TRBJ1-2; D is possibly TRBD1 (6 bases). V lost 4 bases and J 4 bases, leaving 13 bases between the germline ends. The germline gives CDR1 PRHDT, CDR2 FYEKMQ (reference sequence). This CDR3 has 14 residues.

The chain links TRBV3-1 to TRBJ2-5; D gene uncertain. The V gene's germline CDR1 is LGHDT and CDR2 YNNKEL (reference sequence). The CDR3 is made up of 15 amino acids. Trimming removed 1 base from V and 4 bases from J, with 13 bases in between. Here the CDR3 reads CASSQVPSLRETQYF. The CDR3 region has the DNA TGTGCCAGCAGCCAAGTACCGTCCCTTAGAGAGACCCAGTACTTC.

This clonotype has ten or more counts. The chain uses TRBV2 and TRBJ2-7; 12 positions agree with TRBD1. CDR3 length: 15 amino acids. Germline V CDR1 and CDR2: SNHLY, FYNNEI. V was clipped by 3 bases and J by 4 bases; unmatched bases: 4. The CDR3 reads CASSEGQGAWYEQYF. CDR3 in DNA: TGTGCCAGCAGTGAGGGACAGGGGGCATGGTACGAGCAGTACTTC.

CDR3 sequence: CATSGRGPPVDYGYTF. In DNA form, the CDR3 reads TGTGCCACCAGTGGTAGGGGACCTCCAGTGGACTATGGCTACACCTTC. The chain is built from TRBV24-1 and TRBJ1-2; tentatively, D is TRBD1 (5 bases). The CDR3 is 16 residues long. Per germline, CDR1 KGHDR and CDR2 SFDVKD. The germline V and J ends were trimmed by 5 bases and 3 bases, with 18 bases remaining between them.

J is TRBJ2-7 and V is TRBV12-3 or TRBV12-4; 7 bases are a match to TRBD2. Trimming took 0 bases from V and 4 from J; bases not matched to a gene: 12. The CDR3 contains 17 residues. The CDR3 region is CASSLASGLGLIYEQYF. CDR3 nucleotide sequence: TGTGCCAGCAGTTTAGCATCAGGACTAGGTCTCATATACGAGCAGTACTTC.

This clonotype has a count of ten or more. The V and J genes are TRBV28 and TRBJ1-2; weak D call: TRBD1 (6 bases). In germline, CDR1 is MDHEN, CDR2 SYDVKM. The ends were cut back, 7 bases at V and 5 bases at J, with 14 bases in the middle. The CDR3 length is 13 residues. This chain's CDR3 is CASKGQSAYGYTF. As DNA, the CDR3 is TGTGCCAGCAAAGGACAGTCCGCTTATGGCTACACCTTC.

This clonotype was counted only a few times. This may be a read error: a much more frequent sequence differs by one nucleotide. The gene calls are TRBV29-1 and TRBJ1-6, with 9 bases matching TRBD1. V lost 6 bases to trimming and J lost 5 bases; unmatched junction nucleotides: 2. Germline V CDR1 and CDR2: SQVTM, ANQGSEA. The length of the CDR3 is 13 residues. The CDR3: CSVWTGDNSPLHF. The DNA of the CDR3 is TGCAGCGTATGGACAGGGGATAATTCACCCCTCCACTTT.

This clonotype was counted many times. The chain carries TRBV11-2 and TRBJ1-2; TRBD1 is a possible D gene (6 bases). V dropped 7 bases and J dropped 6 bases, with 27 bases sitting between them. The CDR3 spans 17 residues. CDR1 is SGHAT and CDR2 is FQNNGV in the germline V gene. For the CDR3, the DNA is TGTGCCAGCACCCCTGGGGGGGCTGAAGGAGAAGGGCATGGCTACACCTTC. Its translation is CASTPGGAEGEGHGYTF.